This T cell receptor beta chain was profiled in a study of OX40 agonist ivuxolimab in advanced cancers. Study-wide context: Ivuxolimab was a fully human IgG2 agonistic monoclonal antibody targeting the costimulatory receptor OX40 (CD134). The dose-escalation cohort was approximately 83% male with a mean age of about 65 years, ranging from roughly 20 to 85. Patients were allowed to have had prior anti-PD-1, anti-PD-L1 or anti-CTLA-4 therapy, and more than 35% of the dose-escalation patients had been treated with checkpoint inhibitors. Of the 50 or so patients in dose escalation, about 19 had hepatocellular carcinoma, some 15 had melanoma, 9 had renal cell carcinoma and 9 had head and neck cancer. Intravenous ivuxolimab was administered to patients every 2 weeks at six dose levels: 0.01, 0.1, 0.3, 1.5, 3 and 10 mg/kg. Three dose-escalation patients achieved partial responses, one with hepatocellular carcinoma and two with cutaneous melanoma. The paper reports the monotherapy dose-escalation portion (N ≈ 50 patients) of the phase I ivuxolimab trial. Peripheral TCRbeta sequencing was intended to test whether TCR sequence diversity was altered and clonal T-cell expansion was caused by ivuxolimab.

Patients with a history of autoimmune disease or receiving systemic immunosuppression were excluded from the trial. In every dose cohort, peripheral blood was drawn for TCR sequencing at baseline, cycle 4 day 1, and cycle 7 day 1. The samples were drawn from a first-in-human, open-label, multicenter phase I dose-escalation trial of ivuxolimab. Adults with locally advanced or metastatic head and neck squamous cell, hepatocellular, melanoma or renal cell carcinoma were enrolled in the trial. Before TCR sequencing, CD4+ T cells and CD8+ T cells were sorted from peripheral blood as separate populations. CDR1 and CDR2 are drawn from the germline V gene: LGHNA, YSLEER. The junction shows trimming of 3 bases on V and 3 bases on J, plus 18 bases between the germline ends. From the cysteine up to the phenylalanine, the CDR3 has a length of 16 residues. Only the CDR3 region is kept as DNA, spanning 48 bases read in frame from base 1.

Notes on this clone: Its binding antigen is unknown. The record has no base qualities; no much larger clone is one base away.

Genomic DNA was isolated from the sorted cells so that the TCRbeta CDR3 region could be sequenced. The immunoSEQ Assay was used to sequence the TCRbeta CDR3 regions. TCRdb carries this immuneACCESS record with in-frame sequences only. Its versions omit some clonotypes, under half of them owing to an unresolved V gene in the studies checked, with the rest unexplained. Here the sample has 71,000 or so clones; around 87% occur a single time. The ten largest clones represent 0.85% to 1.4% of the sample. On the study overall, not on this receptor specifically: At doses of 0.1 to 3.0 mg/kg, clonal expansion of both CD4+ and CD8+ T cells in blood was seen between baseline and week 6. In the 0.1-3.0 mg/kg groups, partial responders had among the lowest normalized peripheral clonal expansion, particularly in CD8+ T cells. Low levels of normalized T-cell clonal expansion were also shown by some nonresponding patients. Which antigens the clonally expanded peripheral T cells were specific for was not determined. After ivuxolimab, more expanded clones were found on average in CD8+ T cells than in CD4+ T cells.

Recombination joined TRBV4-3 with TRBJ2-7, with TRBD1 perhaps the D gene, on 8 matching bases. The specimen was CD4+ or CD8+ T cells sorted from blood, collected in a trial of the OX40 agonist ivuxolimab. The receptor was derived from an adult with an advanced solid tumor such as melanoma, head and neck, liver or kidney cancer. In nucleotides, the sequence is TGCGCCAGCAGCCAGACCGGACAGGGAGGGGTCTACGAGCAGTACTTC. Its protein product is CASSQTGQGGVYEQYF.